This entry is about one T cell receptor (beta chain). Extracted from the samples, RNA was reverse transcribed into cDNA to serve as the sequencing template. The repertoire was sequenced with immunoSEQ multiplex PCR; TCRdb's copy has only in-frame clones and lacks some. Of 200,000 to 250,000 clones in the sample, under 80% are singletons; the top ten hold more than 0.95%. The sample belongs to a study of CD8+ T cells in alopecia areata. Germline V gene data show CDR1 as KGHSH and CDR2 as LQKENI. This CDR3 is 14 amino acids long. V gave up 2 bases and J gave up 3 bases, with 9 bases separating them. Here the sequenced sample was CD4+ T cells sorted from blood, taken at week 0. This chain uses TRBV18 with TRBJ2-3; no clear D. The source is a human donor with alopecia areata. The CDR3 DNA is TGTGCCAGCTCACCAGCCGTAGGAACAGATACGCAGTATTTT. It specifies CASSPAVGTDTQYF.